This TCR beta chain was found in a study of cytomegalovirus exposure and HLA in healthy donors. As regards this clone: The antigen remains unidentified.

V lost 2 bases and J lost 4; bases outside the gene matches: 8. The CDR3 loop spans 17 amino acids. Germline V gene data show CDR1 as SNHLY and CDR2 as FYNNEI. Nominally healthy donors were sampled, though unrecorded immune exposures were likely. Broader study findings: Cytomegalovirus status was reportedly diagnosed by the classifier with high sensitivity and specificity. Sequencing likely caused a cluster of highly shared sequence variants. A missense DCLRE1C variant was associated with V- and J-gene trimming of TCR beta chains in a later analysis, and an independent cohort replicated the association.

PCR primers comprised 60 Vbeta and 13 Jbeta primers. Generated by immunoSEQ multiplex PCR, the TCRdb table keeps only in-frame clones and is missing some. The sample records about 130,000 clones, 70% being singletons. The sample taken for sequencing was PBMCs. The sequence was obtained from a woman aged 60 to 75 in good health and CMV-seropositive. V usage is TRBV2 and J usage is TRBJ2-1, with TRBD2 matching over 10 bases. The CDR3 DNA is TGTGCCAGCAGTGAATCGGCTAGCGGGAGAGGATACAATGAGCAGTTCTTC. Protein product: CASSESASGRGYNEQFF.